This TCR beta chain was profiled in a study of shared clonotypes between healthy human individuals. Study background: The study used three CD4 naive, three CD4 memory, two CD8 naive and one CD8 memory plate per donor.

Concerning this clone: The sample has other DNA sequences that encode this CDR3 too.

The V and J ends lost 0 bases and 4 bases respectively, with 4 bases between them. The CDR3 is 12 residues long. Germline CDR1 reads SGHAT; CDR2 reads FQNNGV. Measured with immunoSEQ multiplex PCR; TCRdb has only the in-frame clones, and not every one. The sample records about 2.4 million clones, more than 85% being singletons. Source material: naive CD4+ T cells from PBMCs. Subset indicated: CD45RA+ positively selected. V and J are TRBV11-2 and TRBJ2-7, with D unresolved. This TCR was sampled from a young man in good health. Some clones in this sample may be carry-over from other donors' samples. The CDR3 DNA reads as TGTGCCAGCAGCTTAGATCGGTACGAGCAGTACTTC. Its protein is CASSLDRYEQYF.